These T cell receptor beta chains were read from a single sample in a study of shared clonotypes between healthy human individuals. TCRdb's table, derived via immunoSEQ multiplex PCR, lists solely in-frame clones and lacks some. The data show about 2.2 million clones, 80% to 95% seen once. The source material was naive CD8+ T cells from PBMCs. Receptor source: a man aged 18 to 30 in good health. Some clones in this sample may be carry-over from other donors' samples. CDR3s include the opening cysteine and the closing phenylalanine or tryptophan. The order of the fields is V gene, clone size, J gene, D gene, CDR3 protein, CDR3 DNA. The D gene is left open where the match is weak. Size is stated for part of the rows, as once, few or many counts, or as a class when the clone is expanded.

>TRBV19|-|TRBJ1-1|-
CASSIDRGGVNTEAFF
TGTGCCAGTAGTATAGATCGGGGAGGGGTGAACACTGAAGCTTTCTTT
>TRBV5-1|-|TRBJ1-1|-
CASTLYGQNTEAFF
TGCGCCAGCACTCTTTACGGACAGAACACTGAAGCTTTCTTT
>TRBV6-1|once|TRBJ2-7|TRBD2
CASSTGTSGNYEQYF
TGTGCCAGCAGTACCGGGACTAGCGGGAACTACGAGCAGTACTTC
>TRBV7-6|-|TRBJ1-1|-
CASSLGSEGSGTEAFF
TGTGCCAGCAGCTTGGGGTCGGAGGGCTCGGGCACTGAAGCTTTCTTT
>TRBV7-9|-|TRBJ2-2|TRBD1
CASSSGQGPTGELFF
TGTGCCAGCAGCTCCGGACAGGGGCCCACCGGGGAGCTGTTTTTT
>TRBV27|-|TRBJ1-1|-
CASSLSRAMNTEAFF
TGTGCCAGCAGTTTATCCAGGGCTATGAACACTGAAGCTTTCTTT
>TRBV5-4|-|TRBJ2-7|-
CASSFHGGAYEQYF
TGTGCCAGCAGCTTCCATGGTGGGGCCTACGAGCAGTACTTC
>TRBV6-1|-|TRBJ2-7|TRBD2
CASSEDGIAGGIYEQYF
TGTGCCAGCAGTGAAGATGGAATAGCGGGAGGGATATACGAGCAGTACTTC
>TRBV2|-|TRBJ1-5|-
CASSAGTQHF
TGTGCCAGCAGTGCCGGGACCCAGCATTTT
>TRBV11-2|-|TRBJ2-3|-
CASSLFHKRGTDTQYF
TGTGCCAGCAGCTTATTCCATAAGCGGGGCACAGATACGCAGTATTTT
>TRBV9|once|TRBJ2-7|-
CASSAGPGPIYEQYF
TGTGCCAGCAGCGCAGGCCCGGGACCAATCTACGAGCAGTACTTC
>TRBV19|-|TRBJ1-2|TRBD1
CASRLVGQGAGYTF
TGTGCCAGCAGGCTAGTCGGACAGGGGGCAGGCTACACCTTC
>TRBV28|-|TRBJ1-2|-
CASSPSTVWGYTF
TGTGCCAGCAGTCCCTCTACAGTCTGGGGCTACACCTTC
>TRBV7-2|-|TRBJ2-1|-
CASSPWAERWDEQFF
TGTGCCAGCAGCCCCTGGGCCGAGAGGTGGGATGAGCAGTTCTTC
>TRBV14|-|TRBJ1-4|TRBD1
CASSRTGTGPEKLFF
TGTGCCAGCAGCCGGACCGGGACAGGGCCTGAAAAACTGTTTTTT
>TRBV5-4|-|TRBJ2-1|TRBD2
CASGVLAGGGGQFF
TGTGCCAGCGGCGTTCTAGCGGGAGGTGGAGGGCAGTTCTTC
>TRBV30|-|TRBJ2-7|-
CAWSLQGGSEQYF
TGTGCCTGGAGTCTCCAGGGGGGTTCCGAGCAGTACTTC
>TRBV9|-|TRBJ2-1|-
CASSKQLGPREQFF
TGTGCCAGCAGCAAACAACTAGGACCCAGGGAGCAGTTCTTC
>TRBV28|-|TRBJ1-5|-
CASSFDSNQPQHF
TGTGCCAGCAGTTTTGACAGCAATCAGCCCCAGCATTTT
>TRBV16|-|TRBJ1-4|-
CASSHRTAFNEKLFF
TGTGCCAGCAGCCACCGGACAGCCTTTAATGAAAAACTGTTTTTT
>TRBV10-3|-|TRBJ2-1|-
CAISDTTNEQFF
TGTGCCATCAGTGACACTACCAATGAGCAGTTCTTC
>TRBV6-5|-|TRBJ2-3|-
CASSLLLGADTQYF
TGTGCCAGCAGTTTACTGTTGGGAGCAGATACGCAGTATTTT
>TRBV7-9|-|TRBJ2-7|-
CASSPGRQFKDPYEQYF
TGTGCCAGCAGCCCTGGGCGGCAATTTAAAGATCCCTACGAGCAGTACTTC
>TRBV6-5|-|TRBJ2-3|TRBD2
CASRQGAGADTQYF
TGTGCCAGCAGGCAGGGCGCGGGAGCGGATACGCAGTATTTT
>TRBV4-1|-|TRBJ2-7|TRBD1
CASSQEGGTGNEQYF
TGCGCCAGCAGCCAAGAAGGTGGGACAGGGAACGAGCAGTACTTC
>TRBV11-2|-|TRBJ2-3|-
CASSLVRPDTQYF
TGTGCCAGCAGCTTAGTCCGGCCAGATACGCAGTATTTT
>TRBV27|-|TRBJ2-1|-
CASSLRVPDSYNEQFF
TGTGCCAGCAGTTTAAGGGTACCGGACTCCTACAATGAGCAGTTCTTC
>TRBV21-1|once|TRBJ1-4|-
CASRPTAQNEKLFF
TGTGCCAGCAGACCGACAGCCCAAAATGAAAAACTGTTTTTT
>TRBV7-9|-|TRBJ2-1|-
CASSSPPANEQFF
TGTGCCAGCAGCTCCCCCCCGGCCAATGAGCAGTTCTTC
>TRBV7-9|few|TRBJ2-1|-
CASSLVRGLRSEQFF
TGTGCCAGCAGCTTAGTCAGGGGATTACGGAGTGAGCAGTTCTTC
>TRBV28|-|TRBJ1-5|-
CASSFGYSNQPQHF
TGTGCCAGCAGTTTCGGGTATAGCAATCAGCCCCAGCATTTT
>TRBV10-1|-|TRBJ2-2|-
CASSELAPGELFF
TGCGCCAGCAGTGAGCTAGCCCCCGGGGAGCTGTTTTTT
>TRBV9|-|TRBJ2-2|-
CASSVEGFSTGELFF
TGTGCCAGCAGCGTAGAGGGGTTTAGCACCGGGGAGCTGTTTTTT
>TRBV7-9|-|TRBJ2-1|-
CASSFRSFYNEQFF
TGTGCCAGCAGCTTCCGAAGTTTCTACAATGAGCAGTTCTTC
>TRBV19|-|TRBJ2-1|TRBD2
CASSIDLGEGYNEQFF
TGTGCCAGTAGTATAGATTTGGGGGAGGGCTACAATGAGCAGTTCTTC
>TRBV9|-|TRBJ2-6|-
CASSVAVAADSGANVLTF
TGTGCCAGCAGCGTAGCTGTAGCGGCAGACTCTGGGGCCAACGTCCTGACTTTC
>TRBV7-2|-|TRBJ2-2|-
CASSLEPGLKATGELFF
TGTGCCAGCAGCTTAGAGCCGGGGCTGAAGGCCACCGGGGAGCTGTTTTTT
>TRBV15|few|TRBJ1-2|-
CATSARQRDGYTF
TGTGCCACCAGCGCCCGACAGCGCGATGGCTACACCTTC
>TRBV11-2|once|TRBJ2-7|-
CASSGLRYEQYF
TGTGCCAGCAGCGGACTCAGATACGAGCAGTACTTC
>TRBV2|-|TRBJ2-1|-
CARGGASNEQFF
TGTGCCCGAGGGGGAGCCTCCAATGAGCAGTTCTTC
>TRBV4-1|-|TRBJ2-1|-
CASSQDWATEAYNEQFF
TGCGCCAGCAGCCAAGATTGGGCCACGGAGGCCTACAATGAGCAGTTCTTC
>TRBV2|-|TRBJ2-1|-
CASLRGRDNEQFF
TGTGCCAGCCTTCGGGGACGGGACAATGAGCAGTTCTTC
>TRBV7-9|-|TRBJ1-6|-
CASSFPGNSPLHF
TGTGCCAGCAGCTTCCCGGGAAATTCACCCCTCCACTTT
>TRBV27|-|TRBJ2-7|TRBD2
CASSSGTSGRWPYEQYF
TGTGCCAGCAGTTCGGGGACTAGCGGGAGGTGGCCCTACGAGCAGTACTTC
>TRBV7-9|-|TRBJ2-2|-
CASSLGGPGGELFF
TGTGCCAGCAGCTTAGGGGGACCGGGCGGGGAGCTGTTTTTT
>TRBV7-3|once|TRBJ2-1|TRBD2
CASSPSGSYNEQFF
TGTGCCAGCAGTCCGAGCGGGAGCTACAATGAGCAGTTCTTC
>TRBV29-1|-|TRBJ1-1|TRBD1
CSVGNRGMNTEAFF
TGCAGCGTTGGGAACAGGGGAATGAACACTGAAGCTTTCTTT
>TRBV7-9|-|TRBJ2-1|-
CASSLGTPGDYNEQFF
TGTGCCAGCAGCTTAGGGACTCCAGGGGACTACAATGAGCAGTTCTTC
>TRBV27|once|TRBJ2-1|TRBD2
CASSLSPSGDYNEQFF
TGTGCCAGCAGTTTATCTCCTAGCGGGGACTACAATGAGCAGTTCTTC
>TRBV5-1|-|TRBJ2-7|-
CASSMRGRGYEQYF
TGCGCCAGCAGCATGAGGGGCCGGGGCTACGAGCAGTACTTC
>TRBV11-2|-|TRBJ2-7|-
CASTTWGAFLSYEQYF
TGTGCCAGCACAACATGGGGGGCCTTTTTGTCCTACGAGCAGTACTTC
>TRBV28|-|TRBJ1-5|-
CASSFRTGYSNQPQHF
TGTGCCAGCAGTTTTAGGACCGGATATAGCAATCAGCCCCAGCATTTT
>TRBV10-3|-|TRBJ2-1|-
CAISESQANGGYNEQFF
TGTGCCATCAGTGAGTCTCAGGCAAATGGGGGCTACAATGAGCAGTTCTTC
>TRBV5-1|-|TRBJ2-3|-
CASSPPDSLSGTDTQYF
TGCGCCAGCAGCCCACCGGACTCCCTCTCGGGCACAGATACGCAGTATTTT
>TRBV15|once|TRBJ2-2|-
CATSRSKRDTGELFF
TGTGCCACCAGCAGGTCCAAACGGGACACCGGGGAGCTGTTTTTT
>TRBV6-1|-|TRBJ2-7|-
CASSVFEQYF
TGTGCCAGCAGTGTTTTCGAGCAGTACTTC
>TRBV4-1|-|TRBJ2-2|-
CASSLRAGSVVGGELFF
TGCGCCAGCAGCCTTAGGGCAGGTAGCGTGGTTGGCGGGGAGCTGTTTTTT
>TRBV4-1|-|TRBJ2-7|-
CASSQVRDTTYEQYF
TGCGCCAGCAGCCAAGTCCGGGACACTACCTACGAGCAGTACTTC
>TRBV5-5|-|TRBJ1-5|-
CASSLGIGSNQPQHF
TGTGCCAGCAGCTTGGGGATCGGGAGCAATCAGCCCCAGCATTTT